The rows below give T cell receptor beta chains drawn from one sample of a study of somatic mutations in cytotoxic T cells in rheumatoid arthritis. Only in-frame clones appear in the TCRdb table, and some are missing; sequencing was by immunoSEQ multiplex PCR. The sample records 6,500 to 8,500 clones, about four fifths being singletons. The sequencing sample was made of CD8+ T cells sorted from blood. The source of these receptors is an adult with rheumatoid arthritis. Both conserved end residues are part of each CDR3. D genes are given only for firm matches. Size is stated for part of the rows, as once, few or many counts, or as a class when the clone is expanded.

D	V	J	size	DNA	CDR3
TRBD2	TRBV5-8	TRBJ2-1	-	TGTGCCAGCAGCTTGACTAGCGCGGATGAGCAGTTCTTC	CASSLTSADEQFF
TRBD1	TRBV9	TRBJ1-4	-	TGTGCCAGCAGTGGGGACAGGGGGAGCGGTGAAAAACTGTTTTTT	CASSGDRGSGEKLFF
-	TRBV19	TRBJ1-6	-	TGTGCCAGTAGTGGGGGGGGAACACCCCTCCACTTT	CASSGGGTPLHF
TRBD1	TRBV10-3	TRBJ2-7	-	TGTGCCATCAGTGAGCCCACAGGGGACAACTACGAGCAGTACTTC	CAISEPTGDNYEQYF
-	TRBV7-2	TRBJ2-7	-	TGTGCCAGCAGCTTAGGTGGGCCAGGGTCGGGAGAGCAGTACTTC	CASSLGGPGSGEQYF
TRBD1	TRBV27	TRBJ2-5	-	TGTGCCAGCAGTTACAGTCCCGGGACAGGGGTTGAGACCCAGTACTTC	CASSYSPGTGVETQYF
-	TRBV7-6	TRBJ1-6	-	TGTGCCAGCAGCTCCAGTCTCGCTAAGGATTCACCCCTCCACTTT	CASSSSLAKDSPLHF
-	TRBV5-4	TRBJ1-2	-	TGTGCCAGCAGCCCATTATCCCTGGGCTATGGCTACACCTTC	CASSPLSLGYGYTF
TRBD1	TRBV28	TRBJ1-5	-	TGTGCCAGCAGTTTAAACGGACAGGCGGGCAATCAGCCCCAGCATTTT	CASSLNGQAGNQPQHF
-	TRBV5-6	TRBJ1-6	-	TGTGCCAGCAGCCCTGGCTCCATCAATTCACCCCTCCACTTT	CASSPGSINSPLHF
-	TRBV7-9	TRBJ1-2	-	TGTGCCAGCAAAAGGGAGGGGTATGGCTACACCTTC	CASKREGYGYTF
-	TRBV10-3	TRBJ2-5	-	TGTGCCATCAGTTTGACAGCGTCTCAAGAGACCCAGTACTTC	CAISLTASQETQYF
-	TRBV14	TRBJ2-1	-	TGTGCCAGCAGCCAAGCTTACCGGACCACCACTATACTCCTCAATGAGCAGTTCTTC	CASSQAYRTTTILLNEQFF
-	TRBV5-5	TRBJ2-2	few	TGTGCCAGCAGCTTGGCCGACGGGGAGCTGTTTTTT	CASSLADGELFF
TRBD1	TRBV11-2	TRBJ2-3	-	TGTGCCAGCAGCATGGGGGACAGGGCCGCAGATACGCAGTATTTT	CASSMGDRAADTQYF
-	TRBV28	TRBJ1-6	-	TGTGCCAGCAGACGGGGTTCACCCCTCCACTTT	CASRRGSPLHF
-	TRBV2	TRBJ1-1	-	TGTGCCAGCAGAGCTACCGGACCCATCACTGAAGCTTTCTTT	CASRATGPITEAFF
-	TRBV2	TRBJ2-1	-	TGTGCCAGCAGACAGGGAGCCTACAATGAGCAGTTCTTC	CASRQGAYNEQFF
-	TRBV19	TRBJ1-2	-	TGTGCCAGTAGTATTGACGCGGGGTCCGACTATGGCTACACCTTC	CASSIDAGSDYGYTF
-	TRBV4-1	TRBJ1-3	-	TGCGCCAGCAGCCAAGAACCCACGAGCTCTGGAAACACCATATATTTT	CASSQEPTSSGNTIYF
-	TRBV19	TRBJ1-5	-	TGTGCCAGTAAGATCTACTTCGGGGAGGGCAATCAGCCCCAGCATTTT	CASKIYFGEGNQPQHF
-	TRBV15	TRBJ1-1	few	TGTGCCACCAGCAGAGGAGGTAACATTTGGACTGAAGCTTTCTTT	CATSRGGNIWTEAFF
-	TRBV7-9	TRBJ2-1	-	TGTGCCAGCAGTCCAGAATACAATGAGCAGTTCTTC	CASSPEYNEQFF
-	TRBV28	TRBJ1-1	-	TGTGCCAGCAGTTTACCCGGCCTTGAAGCTTTCTTT	CASSLPGLEAFF
TRBD1	TRBV2	TRBJ2-5	-	TGTGCCAGCAGGGTCCGACAGGGGGCGCGGGAGACCCAGTACTTC	CASRVRQGARETQYF
-	TRBV18	TRBJ2-7	-	TGTGCCAGCTCACCCACCGCGCAGGGCGCAGACGAGCAGTACTTC	CASSPTAQGADEQYF
TRBD1	TRBV5-1	TRBJ2-5	-	TGCGCCAGCAGCTTGGAACAGGGGGCGCGGGAGACCCAGTACTTC	CASSLEQGARETQYF
TRBD1	TRBV5-1	TRBJ2-2	few	TGCGCCAGCAGCTTGGGACAGGGCGTCGGGGAGCTGTTTTTT	CASSLGQGVGELFF
-	TRBV11-2	TRBJ2-5	-	TGTGCCAGCAGCTTAGGGAGTCCCCAGCTCCCGAAGACCCAGTACTTC	CASSLGSPQLPKTQYF
TRBD2	TRBV7-2	TRBJ2-5	once	TGTGCCAGCAGCATGCTTTGGACTAGCGTAGAAGGAGAGACCCAGTACTTC	CASSMLWTSVEGETQYF
TRBD2	TRBV10-2	TRBJ2-5	-	TGCGCCAGCAGAATAGCGGGGGGCCGAGAGACCCAGTACTTC	CASRIAGGRETQYF
TRBD2	TRBV11-3	TRBJ2-1	-	TGTGCCAGCAGCCGCCGGGGAGCGGGGGGCCCCGGGACCTACAATGAGCAGTTCTTC	CASSRRGAGGPGTYNEQFF
TRBD1	TRBV6-1	TRBJ1-5	few	TGTGCCAGCAGCCCGACAGGGAACAGCAATCAGCCCCAGCATTTT	CASSPTGNSNQPQHF
-	TRBV5-5	TRBJ2-5	-	TGTGCCAGCAGCCGGATGGGGGAGACCCAGTACTTC	CASSRMGETQYF
-	TRBV9	TRBJ2-3	-	TGTGCCAGCAGCGTAGGCAGCACAGATACGCAGTATTTT	CASSVGSTDTQYF
-	TRBV6-5	TRBJ1-2	-	TGTGCCAGCAGGAGGCCTAACTATGGCTACACCTTC	CASRRPNYGYTF
-	TRBV11-2	TRBJ2-3	-	TGTGCCAGCATTCTAGGGGGTAGATCCACAGATACGCAGTATTTT	CASILGGRSTDTQYF
-	TRBV5-1	TRBJ1-2	-	TGCGCCAGCAGCTTGGAGAGGGGTAACTATGGCTACACCTTC	CASSLERGNYGYTF
-	TRBV5-5	TRBJ1-3	-	TGTGCCAGCAGCTTGACGCGGGCGAGCTCTGGAAACACCATATATTTT	CASSLTRASSGNTIYF
-	TRBV6-4	TRBJ1-1	-	TGTACCTTGCAGAATATGAACACTGAAGCTTTCTTT	CTLQNMNTEAFF
-	TRBV7-8	TRBJ2-5	-	TGTGCCAGCAGCGCAACAGCGGTTTACAAAGAGACCCAGTACTTC	CASSATAVYKETQYF
TRBD2	TRBV10-3	TRBJ2-1	once	TGTGCCATCAAACCTAGCGGGGGCAATGAGCAGTTCTTC	CAIKPSGGNEQFF
TRBD1	TRBV9	TRBJ2-1	-	TGTGCCAGCAGTGGTCCCGGGACAGGGAGGGATGAGCAGTTCTTC	CASSGPGTGRDEQFF
TRBD2	TRBV4-2	TRBJ2-5	-	TGTGCCAGCAGCCAAGGGACTAGGTTCTACCAAGAGACCCAGTACTTC	CASSQGTRFYQETQYF
TRBD1	TRBV7-2	TRBJ1-2	-	TGTGCCAGCAGCCCTAGGACAGGGGACTATGGCTACACCTTC	CASSPRTGDYGYTF